The TCR beta chain under discussion was sequenced for a study of blood T cell repertoires in COVID-19 (dated by TCRdb to 2020 to 2021). With respect to the entire study: The collaborator samples originated in the United States, Italy and Spain and spanned the acute and convalescent phases of COVID-19. HLA class I and class II types, where available, came from metadata supplied by the sample provider rather than from assay-based typing. Subjects who had been exposed to COVID-19, were actively infected with it, or had recovered from it provided the deeply sampled blood TCRbeta repertoires that made up the dataset. The samples were drawn from the first 160 participants of the ongoing ImmuneRACE study and from 1,200 or so subjects provided by 6 global collaborators. The material from the prospective study consisted of cDNA or gDNA derived from T cells, B-cell-depleted T cells, or PBMCs. A freely available public database, intended as a resource for researchers studying the immune response to SARS-CoV-2, is where the repertoires were released. Nearly every sample came with metadata listing a de-identified subject ID, COVID-19 status, age in years and sex.

Each collaborating institution followed its own protocols to collect whole blood in K2EDTA tubes. For TCRbeta analysis, collaborators shipped samples in one of three forms: frozen whole blood, isolated PBMCs, or DNA extracted from either of those sample types. From a lookup of the germline V gene (reference sequence), CDR1 and CDR2 are SGHNT and YYREEE. The CDR3 spans 16 residues, from the cysteine through the phenylalanine. The DNA shown is the 48-base CDR3, in frame from base 1. Compared with germline, V lacks 2 bases and J lacks 2 bases; bases without a gene match: 7. For this clone: Its antigen is currently not known. There are no base qualities to consult, and no much larger clone falls within one base.

TCRbeta CDR3 regions were amplified from genomic DNA using the immunoSEQ Assay, a bias-controlled multiplex PCR. Per the authors' processing: The number of nucleated cells in each sample was estimated by amplification of reference gene primers within the assay. To quantify the absolute abundance of each unique TCRbeta CDR3 rearrangement, sequence reads were collapsed and filtered. For each sample, productive Simpson clonality was calculated as the square root of Simpson's diversity index across productive rearrangements. TCRdb mirrors the immuneACCESS table, restricted to in-frame sequences. Some clones are absent from its copies; in checked studies, under half trace to an unresolved V gene, and the reason for the others is unknown. From that table come the V and J calls and clone size; the DNA was used to work out D and trimming. In all, the sample holds 50,000 to 55,000 clones, and roughly 85% of those were seen once. The ten largest clones take up approximately 6.5% of the sample.

General study outcomes and caveats: The amount of clinical and demographic metadata varied by source and participant and was provided uncurated.

Sequencing was carried out using peripheral blood. The source is a man aged 60 to 75 with acute or convalescent COVID-19. The rearranged chain carries TRBV5-4 and TRBJ2-1, with 7 junctional bases fitting TRBD1. The CDR3 in this case is CASSLEGTVTYNEQFF. The nucleotides are TGTGCCAGCAGCTTAGAGGGGACAGTGACCTACAATGAGCAGTTCTTC.